Each of the 21 T cell receptor beta chains below was sequenced from the same sample in a study of blood T cell repertoires in COVID-19. Using immunoSEQ multiplex PCR, the repertoire was profiled, and TCRdb retains in-frame clones only, with some absent. The data contain roughly 400,000 clones, about 87% of them singletons. Input material: peripheral blood. The receptors here all came from a woman aged 60 to 75 with COVID-19, enrolled during active disease.

The genes are TRBV28 and TRBJ2-2; TRBD1 is a possible D gene (6 bases). Germline V gene data show CDR1 as MDHEN and CDR2 as SYDVKM. The CDR3 length is 14 residues. The CDR3 here is CASKPGQARGELFF. The CDR3 bases are TGTGCTTCTAAACCGGGACAAGCTAGGGGGGAGCTGTTTTTT. Drawing the rest from reference TRBV28 and TRBJ2-2, the complete variable domain is DVKVTQSSRYLVKRTGEKVFLECVQDMDHENMFWYRQDPGLGLRLIYFSYDVKMKEKGDIPEGYSVSREKKERFSLILESASTNQTSMYLCASKPGQARGELFFGEGSRLTVL.

The chain uses TRBV12-3 or TRBV12-4 and TRBJ2-7; D call uncertain. V lost 2 bases and J lost 4, with 9 bases in between. The CDR3 runs 13 residues. CDR3 coding DNA: TGTGCCAGCAGTTTAACAGTTCCTTACGAGCAGTACTTC. Encoded protein: CASSLTVPYEQYF.

The chain joins TRBV5-6 to TRBJ1-6, with D tentatively TRBD1 (6 bases). Trimming cost V 0 bases and J 7 bases, with 11 bases left between them. CDR1 SGHDT and CDR2 YYEEEE come from the germline V gene. This CDR3 has 15 amino acids. The CDR3 region is CASSLAPRGNSPLHF. The CDR3 region has the DNA TGTGCCAGCAGCTTGGCCCCCAGGGGAAATTCACCCCTCCACTTT.

The CDR3 region is CASSNSPGGYEQYF. CDR3 nucleotides: TGTGCCAGCAGTAATTCTCCAGGGGGCTACGAGCAGTACTTC. V and J are TRBV9 and TRBJ2-7; 7 nucleotides line up with TRBD1. V gave up 5 bases and J gave up 3 bases; unmatched junction bases: 8. Germline CDR1 is SGDLS and CDR2 is YYNGEE. The CDR3 extends over 14 amino acids. Variable domain in full (rest from reference TRBV9 and TRBJ2-7): DSGVTQTPKHLITATGQRVTLRCSPRSGDLSVYWYQQSLDQGLQFLIQYYNGEERAKGNILERFSAQQFPDLHSELNLSSLELGDSALYFCASSNSPGGYEQYFGPGTRLTVT.

The chain joins TRBV5-1 to TRBJ1-2; TRBD1 matches 9 bases. V shed 4 bases and J 2 bases; nucleotides not matched to a gene: 3. The CDR3 runs 14 residues. Per the germline V gene, CDR1 is SGHRS and CDR2 is YFSETQ. The CDR3 coding sequence is TGCGCCAGCAGCCGGGGACAGGGAAACTATGGCTACACCTTC. This codes for CASSRGQGNYGYTF.

The chain carries TRBV5-1 and TRBJ2-1, with 8 positions matching TRBD2. The CDR3 has 16 residues. V trimming: 1 base; J trimming: 0 bases; junction bases outside the gene matches: 3. CDR1 is SGHRS, CDR2 YFSETQ, per germline. Written as DNA, the CDR3 is TGCGCCAGCAGCTTGTCGGGGGGGAGCTCCTACAATGAGCAGTTCTTC. As protein: CASSLSGGSSYNEQFF.

The table lists this clone with a count of one. The same CDR3 also results from other DNA sequences found in this sample. The J gene is TRBJ1-1, the V gene TRBV29-1; D unclear. CDR1 and CDR2 (germline): SQVTM, ANQGSEA. The CDR3 extends over 12 amino acids. Trimming removed 3 bases at V and 1 base at J, with 6 bases between. The CDR3, as DNA: TGCAGCGTTGAGCGAGGGAACACTGAAGCTTTCTTT. Translated, it gives CSVERGNTEAFF.

This chain uses TRBV5-4 with TRBJ1-1; D is undetermined. Germline values: CDR1 SGHNT, CDR2 YYREEE (reference sequence). V dropped 4 bases and J dropped 4 bases, with 14 bases sitting between them. The CDR3 spans 14 residues. The CDR3 is CASSTGGVSTEAFF. DNA of the CDR3: TGTGCCAGCAGCACCGGCGGGGTGAGCACTGAAGCTTTCTTT.

Points on this clone: Other DNA sequences within the sample encode an identical CDR3. The chain joins TRBV5-1 to TRBJ2-2; D gene uncertain. Trimming left V 0 bases short and J 1 base short, with 7 bases between. Germline-derived CDR1 and CDR2 are SGHRS and YFSETQ. The CDR3 is 15 residues long. CDR3 DNA sequence: TGCGCCAGCAGCTTGGTGGCAGGGAACACCGGGGAGCTGTTTTTT. The encoded protein is CASSLVAGNTGELFF.

The chain recombines TRBV9 with TRBJ2-2; 7 nucleotides align to TRBD2. The germline CDR1 and CDR2 sequences are SGDLS and YYNGEE. The CDR3 spans 15 residues. With 5 bases clipped from V and 5 bases from J, the junction kept 9 bases outside the gene matches. The CDR3 is CASSSSGSGTGELFF. CDR3 bases: TGTGCCAGCAGTTCTAGCGGTTCTGGGACCGGGGAGCTGTTTTTT.

This chain connects TRBV5-1 to TRBJ2-6, with D possibly TRBD2 on 6 matching bases. Trimming took off 0 bases at V and 4 bases at J, with 8 bases between the two ends. This CDR3 has 15 residues. The germline CDR1 and CDR2 sequences are SGHRS and YFSETQ. CDR3 sequence reads: CASSLGGVGANVLTF. In nucleotides, the CDR3 is TGCGCCAGCAGCTTGGGCGGGGTCGGGGCCAACGTCCTGACTTTC.

This chain uses TRBV5-1 with TRBJ2-1; D gene ambiguous. The CDR3 length is 17 residues. Trimming stripped 0 bases from V and 9 bases from J, with 22 bases between. CDR1 is SGHRS, CDR2 YFSETQ, per germline. The CDR3 sequence: CASSLAQLGLSVVEQFF. The CDR3 DNA follows: TGCGCCAGCAGCTTGGCCCAGCTTGGGCTATCTGTAGTTGAGCAGTTCTTC.

The genes are TRBV5-1 and TRBJ1-1; possible D gene TRBD1, 5 bases. The CDR3 sequence is 17 residues long. V was pared by 4 bases and J by 3 bases, with 22 bases between. Looked up from germline, CDR1 is SGHRS and CDR2 is YFSETQ. CDR3 amino acids: CASSNRPKALGDTEAFF. The CDR3 DNA follows: TGCGCCAGCAGCAACCGTCCAAAGGCTTTAGGGGACACTGAAGCTTTCTTT.

The table lists this clone with a count of one. The chain recombines TRBV4-2 with TRBJ2-2; D gene ambiguous. This CDR3 is built from 15 residues. Trimming left V 0 bases short and J 4 bases short, with 9 bases between. Germline V gene data show CDR1 as LGHNA and CDR2 as YNFKEQ. The DNA for the CDR3 is TGTGCCAGCAGCCAAGATGCGGCTACCACCGGGGAGCTGTTTTTT. The encoded protein is CASSQDAATTGELFF.

This chain joins TRBV10-3 and TRBJ1-2; D unclear. Trimming left V 2 bases short and J 4 bases short, with 11 bases between. The germline CDR1 and CDR2 sequences are ENHRY and SYGVKD. The CDR3 length is 14 residues. CDR3 in amino acids: CAISEAGVSYGYTF. CDR3 bases: TGTGCCATCAGTGAGGCTGGAGTTAGCTATGGCTACACCTTC.

The chain recombines TRBV13 with TRBJ2-1, with a weak D call TRBD1 (5 bases). V was cut by 1 base and J by 0 bases, with 16 bases left in between. CDR3 length: 18 amino acids. The V gene's germline CDR1 is PRHDT and CDR2 FYEKMQ (reference sequence). CDR3: CASSLVKALQGSYNEQFF. In DNA, the CDR3 is TGTGCCAGCAGCTTAGTAAAGGCCCTCCAGGGCTCCTACAATGAGCAGTTCTTC.

V usage is TRBV6-6 and J usage is TRBJ2-7, with D perhaps matching TRBD1 or TRBD2 (5 bases each). This CDR3 is built from 16 residues. The V gene's germline CDR1 is MNHNY and CDR2 SVGAGI (reference sequence). Trimming pared 5 bases from V and 0 bases from J, leaving 17 bases between. CDR3 coding DNA: TGTGCCAGCAGTCGAGGGGCGAGGTTACTCTCCTACGAGCAGTACTTC. Translated: CASSRGARLLSYEQYF.

The CDR3 reads CASSLVGTDNYGYTF. CDR3 in DNA: TGTGCCAGCAGCTTAGTAGGGACAGATAACTATGGCTACACCTTC. The V gene is TRBV7-2, the J gene TRBJ1-2, with TRBD1 identical over 7 bases. The CDR3 loop spans 15 amino acids. Per the germline V gene, CDR1 is SGHTA and CDR2 is FQGNSA. The V segment lost 1 base and the J segment 1 base; nucleotides outside the gene matches: 3.

This clone has just one count. The chain has TRBV5-6 and TRBJ1-2; D uncertain. Germline V CDR1 and CDR2: SGHDT, YYEEEE. Trimming shortened V by 1 base and J by 5 bases, and 6 bases separated the two germline ends. There are 12 residues in the CDR3. CDR3 in amino acids: CASSLYGYGYTF. The CDR3, as DNA: TGTGCCAGCAGCTTGTACGGTTATGGCTACACCTTC.

The V gene is TRBV19, the J gene TRBJ1-2; perhaps TRBD1 as D (6 bases). Germline lookup yields CDR1 LNHDA and CDR2 SQIVND (reference sequence). The V end lost 5 bases, the J end lost 7 bases, and 8 bases lay between the germline ends. This CDR3 is built from 11 residues. The CDR3 protein is CASSDRFGYTF. Here the CDR3 DNA reads TGTGCCAGTAGTGACAGGTTTGGCTACACCTTC.

V is TRBV11-1 and J is TRBJ2-7; 7 bases map to TRBD2. After removal of 4 bases from V and 2 bases from J, the junction contained 5 bases not matched to a gene. CDR1 is SGHAT, CDR2 FQDESV, per germline (reference sequence). The CDR3 contains 14 residues. CDR3 sequence (DNA): TGTGCCAGCAGCTCACGGGGGGAAACCTACGAGCAGTACTTC. As protein: CASSSRGETYEQYF.